The present TCR beta chain was sequenced within a study of tumor and adjacent non-tumor tissue in lung cancer. The study, taken as a whole, reports: Higher tumor TCR diversity was associated with shorter survival. Compared with tumor, normal lung showed significantly lower TCR diversity. Top 100 clones took a larger repertoire share in normal lung.

The CDR3 has 12 amino acids. Germline values: CDR1 MNHEY, CDR2 SVGAGI. V lost 5 bases, J lost 6 bases, and 10 bases lay in between. The library came from three nested PCR rounds adapted from ARM-PCR protocols. TCRdb ran MiXCR on the multiplex PCR reads and lists one entry per CDR3 protein. Of around 210,000 distinct CDR3 sequences listed, around 71% are singletons. For this clonotype: Its antigen remains unidentified.

RNA was extracted from bulk tissue without any cell sorting. This chain links TRBV6-5 with TRBJ1-2; unclear D gene. Sequenced input: lung tumor tissue. The clonotype originates from a man aged 60-69 years with non-small cell lung cancer. CDR3 sequence: CASSNLGDGYTF. CDR3 nucleotides: TGTGCCAGCAGTAACCTGGGAGATGGCTACACCTTC.